This is a list of T cell receptor beta chains from one sample in a study of identical twins. TCRdb re-analysed the 5' RACE reads in MiXCR, keeping a single row per CDR3 protein. The profile shows some 230,000 distinct CDR3 sequences, under 8.5% of them singletons. The sample also formed part of further work on T cells expressing NK-cell markers.

Sequenced: CD8+ T cells sorted from blood. The receptors were gathered from a young woman in good health. CDR3s include the opening cysteine and the closing phenylalanine or tryptophan. The order of the fields is D gene, clone size, J gene, V gene, CDR3 DNA, CDR3 protein. The D gene is left open where the match is weak. Some rows mark clone size as missing; the rest say once, few, many or name a class of expanded clone.

d_gene: NA
abundance: NA
j_gene: TRBJ1-1
v_gene: TRBV7-9
CDR3nt: TGTGCCAGCAGCTTCGACTCGGGCACTGAAGCTTTCTTT
CDR3aa: CASSFDSGTEAFF

d_gene: TRBD2
abundance: NA
j_gene: TRBJ2-7
v_gene: TRBV28
CDR3nt: TGTGCCAGCAGTTCACCGGGACTAGCGGGAGCCGAGCAGTACTTC
CDR3aa: CASSSPGLAGAEQYF

d_gene: TRBD1
abundance: few
j_gene: TRBJ1-2
v_gene: TRBV6-5
CDR3nt: TGTGCCAGCAGTTACGGGACAGGGGATTACTATGGCTACACCTTC
CDR3aa: CASSYGTGDYYGYTF

d_gene: NA
abundance: NA
j_gene: TRBJ2-3
v_gene: TRBV27
CDR3nt: TGTGCCAGCAGCCGTCTATATCCGTACTTCCCTGGAGATACGCAGTATTTT
CDR3aa: CASSRLYPYFPGDTQYF

d_gene: TRBD1
abundance: NA
j_gene: TRBJ1-6
v_gene: TRBV25-1
CDR3nt: TGTGCCAGCAGTGAAACAGGGGCGAATTCACCCCTCCACTTT
CDR3aa: CASSETGANSPLHF

d_gene: NA
abundance: few
j_gene: TRBJ1-6
v_gene: TRBV7-9
CDR3nt: TGTGCCTTCGGCGAGGGGGAAGGCACTAATTCACCCCTCCACTTT
CDR3aa: CAFGEGEGTNSPLHF

d_gene: NA
abundance: few
j_gene: TRBJ2-6
v_gene: TRBV7-9
CDR3nt: TGTGCCAGCAGCCGGACTGCTCTCTCTGGGGCCAACGTCCTGACTTTC
CDR3aa: CASSRTALSGANVLTF

d_gene: NA
abundance: NA
j_gene: TRBJ2-7
v_gene: TRBV7-9
CDR3nt: TGTGCCAGCAGCCCAAGACAGGGGAGGGCCTACGAGCAGTACTTC
CDR3aa: CASSPRQGRAYEQYF

d_gene: NA
abundance: few
j_gene: TRBJ1-2
v_gene: TRBV9
CDR3nt: TGTGCCAGCGGCTCTCACTATGGCTACACCTTC
CDR3aa: CASGSHYGYTF

d_gene: NA
abundance: many
j_gene: TRBJ2-7
v_gene: TRBV20-1
CDR3nt: TGCAGTGCTAGGGCTACAGGGTGGATCTACGAGCAGTACTTC
CDR3aa: CSARATGWIYEQYF

d_gene: NA
abundance: few
j_gene: TRBJ2-5
v_gene: TRBV7-9
CDR3nt: TGTGCCAGCAGCCGGGGGCGGCCACGTCGGGAGACCCAGTACTTC
CDR3aa: CASSRGRPRRETQYF

d_gene: TRBD1
abundance: NA
j_gene: TRBJ2-7
v_gene: TRBV4-3
CDR3nt: TGCGCCAGCAGCCAAGAAGGCTACCGGGACAGGGTTCACGAGCAGTACTTC
CDR3aa: CASSQEGYRDRVHEQYF

d_gene: NA
abundance: NA
j_gene: TRBJ1-1
v_gene: TRBV20-1
CDR3nt: TGCAGTGCTAGAGGGCAATGGTTGAACACTGAAGCTTTCTTT
CDR3aa: CSARGQWLNTEAFF

d_gene: NA
abundance: NA
j_gene: TRBJ2-7
v_gene: TRBV11-2
CDR3nt: TGTGCCAGCAGCTCATTCGGGCCATCTTCCTACGAGCAGTACTTC
CDR3aa: CASSSFGPSSYEQYF

d_gene: NA
abundance: few
j_gene: TRBJ1-5
v_gene: TRBV27
CDR3nt: TGTGCCAGCAGTTTGAGGACGGAGACGAGCAATCAGCCCCAGCATTTT
CDR3aa: CASSLRTETSNQPQHF

d_gene: TRBD2
abundance: few
j_gene: TRBJ2-5
v_gene: TRBV7-9
CDR3nt: TGTGCCAGCAGCTCGGGACTAGGGGCACAAGAGACCCAGTACTTC
CDR3aa: CASSSGLGAQETQYF

d_gene: NA
abundance: few
j_gene: TRBJ2-5
v_gene: TRBV27
CDR3nt: TGTGCCAGCAGTTTTTCACCCACTAGTCCGGGAGAGACCCAGTACTTC
CDR3aa: CASSFSPTSPGETQYF

d_gene: TRBD2
abundance: NA
j_gene: TRBJ2-4
v_gene: TRBV7-9
CDR3nt: TGTGCCAGCAGCTCGACTAGCCAAGCCAAAAACATTCAGTACTTC
CDR3aa: CASSSTSQAKNIQYF

d_gene: NA
abundance: few
j_gene: TRBJ2-7
v_gene: TRBV5-1
CDR3nt: TGCGCCAGCAGCTTGGTAGCTGTTTCCTACGAGCAGTACTTC
CDR3aa: CASSLVAVSYEQYF

d_gene: NA
abundance: many
j_gene: TRBJ2-1
v_gene: TRBV11-2
CDR3nt: TGTGCCAGCAGCACGGGGTTCTACAATGAGCAGTTCTTC
CDR3aa: CASSTGFYNEQFF

d_gene: TRBD2
abundance: medium-sized
j_gene: TRBJ2-7
v_gene: TRBV2
CDR3nt: TGTGCCAGCAGAGTCCTAGCGGGAGGGCCCTACGAGCAGTACTTC
CDR3aa: CASRVLAGGPYEQYF

d_gene: TRBD2
abundance: many
j_gene: TRBJ2-1
v_gene: TRBV5-1
CDR3nt: TGCGCCAGCAGCTTGGCTGGCGGGGCTAGCGGGGCGCCCTCCTACAATGAGCAGTTCTTC
CDR3aa: CASSLAGGASGAPSYNEQFF

d_gene: NA
abundance: few
j_gene: TRBJ1-4
v_gene: TRBV7-9
CDR3nt: TGTGCCAGCAGCCAGACACTTGATAATGAAAAACTGTTTTTT
CDR3aa: CASSQTLDNEKLFF

d_gene: NA
abundance: few
j_gene: TRBJ2-7
v_gene: TRBV5-6
CDR3nt: TGTGCCAGCAGCTTGTATCGTGGCTACGAGCAGTACTTC
CDR3aa: CASSLYRGYEQYF

d_gene: NA
abundance: many
j_gene: TRBJ2-1
v_gene: TRBV27
CDR3nt: TGTGCCAGCATTAATTCCGGACCCCTAAATGAGCAGTTCTTC
CDR3aa: CASINSGPLNEQFF

d_gene: TRBD1
abundance: NA
j_gene: TRBJ2-7
v_gene: TRBV15
CDR3nt: TGTGCCACCAGCAGCGGGACAGGCTACGAGCAGTACTTC
CDR3aa: CATSSGTGYEQYF

d_gene: NA
abundance: many
j_gene: TRBJ2-3
v_gene: TRBV7-3
CDR3nt: TGTGCCAGCAGCTTACTGGGGGATAATACGCAGTATTTT
CDR3aa: CASSLLGDNTQYF

d_gene: NA
abundance: many
j_gene: TRBJ1-5
v_gene: TRBV15
CDR3nt: TGTGCCACCAGCAGAGATCGGGGGGGGAGGCAGCCCCAGCATTTT
CDR3aa: CATSRDRGGRQPQHF

d_gene: NA
abundance: many
j_gene: TRBJ1-2
v_gene: TRBV12-3/TRBV12-4
CDR3nt: TGTGCCAGCGGCCCAAGAAGTCCCTATGGCTACACCTTC
CDR3aa: CASGPRSPYGYTF